This TCR beta chain was identified during a study of yellow fever vaccine responses in identical twins. Study-level points and caveats: On the reported evidence, twins' vaccine T cell responses seemed partly convergent and partly personalized.

Trimming pared 0 bases from V and 0 bases from J, leaving 5 bases between. Germline assignment: CDR1 SNHLY and CDR2 FYNNEI. The CDR3 is 14 amino acids. TCRdb used MiXCR to reprocess the RT-PCR reads, holding one entry per CDR3 protein. The sample shows about 21,000 distinct CDR3 sequences, 77% of them seen only once. Regarding this clonotype: What it binds is not known.

The sequencing here drew on T cells from blood (PBMCs), unsorted or a sorted subset (not recorded which), taken before or after yellow fever vaccination (not recorded which). The gene calls are TRBV2 and TRBJ2-5; D unclear. This clonotype originated in a woman under 30 who received the yellow fever vaccine. The CDR3 here is CASSEALYQETQYF. CDR3 coding DNA: TGTGCCAGCAGTGAAGCGCTCTACCAAGAGACCCAGTACTTC.